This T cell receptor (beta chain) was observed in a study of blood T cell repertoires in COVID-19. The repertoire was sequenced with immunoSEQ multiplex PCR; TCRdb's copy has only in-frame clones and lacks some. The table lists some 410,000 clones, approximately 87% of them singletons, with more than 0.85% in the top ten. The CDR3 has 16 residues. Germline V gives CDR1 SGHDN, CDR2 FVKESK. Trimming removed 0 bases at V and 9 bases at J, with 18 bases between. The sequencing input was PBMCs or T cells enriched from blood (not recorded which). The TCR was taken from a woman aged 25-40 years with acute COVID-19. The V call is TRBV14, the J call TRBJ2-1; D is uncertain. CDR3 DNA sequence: TGTGCCAGCAGCCAAGAGGCCGGGTTAAGGTTTGGTGAGCAGTTCTTC. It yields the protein CASSQEAGLRFGEQFF.